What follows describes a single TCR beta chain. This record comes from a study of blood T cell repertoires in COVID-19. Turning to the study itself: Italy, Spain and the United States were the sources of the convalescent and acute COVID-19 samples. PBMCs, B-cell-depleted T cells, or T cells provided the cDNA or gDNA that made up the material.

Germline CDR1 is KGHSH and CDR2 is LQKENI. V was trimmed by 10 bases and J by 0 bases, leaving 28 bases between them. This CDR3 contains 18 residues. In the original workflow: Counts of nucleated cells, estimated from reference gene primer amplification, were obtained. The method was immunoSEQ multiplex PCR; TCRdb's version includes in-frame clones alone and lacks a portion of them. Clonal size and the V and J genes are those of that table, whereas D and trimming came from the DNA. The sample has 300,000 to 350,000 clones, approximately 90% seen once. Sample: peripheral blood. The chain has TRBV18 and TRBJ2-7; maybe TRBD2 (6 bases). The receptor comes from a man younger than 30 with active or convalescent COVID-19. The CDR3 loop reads CATGRDPYRGTSSYEQYF. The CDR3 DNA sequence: TGTGCCACTGGCAGGGATCCCTACCGCGGGACCAGCTCCTACGAGCAGTACTTC.